The 2 T cell receptor beta chains in this list originate from one sample, sequenced in a study of STAT5B mutations in CD4+ large granular lymphocyte leukemia. Using immunoSEQ multiplex PCR, the repertoire was profiled, and TCRdb retains in-frame clones only, with some absent. The repertoire includes 30,000 or so clones, 65% to 80% of them detected once, and about 2.1% sits in the top ten. The source material was CD4+ T cells from blood buffy coats. The receptor source for this set is a human donor in good health.

CDR3 nucleotide sequence: TGTGCCAGCAGCCCGACACAGGCCAAAAGCACAGATACGCAGTATTTT. It encodes CASSPTQAKSTDTQYF. The chain employs TRBV21-1 and TRBJ2-3; TRBD1 is the table's D call, not checked against the DNA. TRBV21-1 is tagged as a pseudogene. The CDR3 is 16 residues long.

CDR3 amino acids: CASSRESNTEAFF. CDR3 in DNA: TGTGCCAGCAGTAGGGAGAGTAACACTGAAGCTTTCTTT. V gene TRBV6-4 combines with J gene TRBJ1-1; unclear D gene. The CDR3 loop spans 13 amino acids. V lost 5 bases to trimming and J lost 2 bases, with 9 bases between them. Germline V gene data show CDR1 as MRHNA and CDR2 as SNTAGT.